These 5 T cell receptor beta chains share one sample of origin, sequenced in a study of a mutant IDH1 vaccine in newly diagnosed glioma. These receptors lack a known antigen. Time point defined: week 11, during vaccination. A 20-mer mutant IDH1 peptide at 300 ug was injected subcutaneously with topical imiquimod. Using immunoSEQ multiplex PCR, the repertoire was profiled, and TCRdb retains in-frame clones only, with some absent. The sample carries 55,000 or so clones, roughly nine tenths recorded once. Sample: PBMCs, taken from a glioma patient whose treatment included an IDH1 peptide vaccine. The source is a man aged 50 to 59 with glioma.

This clone turned up a few times. The V gene is TRBV7-9, the J gene TRBJ2-5; 13 bases match TRBD2. The CDR3 is 17 residues long. From germline, CDR1 is SEHNR and CDR2 FQNEAQ (reference sequence). Unmatched junction bases numbered 5, after V lost 2 bases and J lost 2 bases. DNA for the CDR3: TGTGCCAGCAGCTTAAGGACTAGCGGGAGCCCACAAGAGACCCAGTACTTC. Protein sequence: CASSLRTSGSPQETQYF.

The chain recombines TRBV7-3 with TRBJ1-5, with 7 positions matching TRBD1. The V and J ends lost 3 bases and 7 bases, in that order; junction bases with no gene match: 3. Germline V CDR1 and CDR2: SGHTA, FQGTGA. The CDR3 is made up of 13 amino acids. CDR3 in amino acids: CASSLHRGQPQHF. The CDR3 bases are TGTGCCAGCAGCTTGCACAGGGGACAGCCCCAGCATTTT.

The chain couples TRBV2 to TRBJ2-7; a weak D match, TRBD1 (5 bases). V shed 6 bases and J shed 5 bases, with 17 bases lying between them. Germline lookup yields CDR1 SNHLY and CDR2 FYNNEI. The CDR3 extends over 14 amino acids. CDR3 sequence: CASSPRQGTHEQYF. CDR3 nucleotide sequence: TGTGCCAGCAGCCCGCGGCAGGGAACCCACGAGCAGTACTTC.

This chain joins TRBV6-1 and TRBJ2-1; D may correspond to TRBD1 or TRBD2 (5 bases each). Trimming removed 8 bases from V and 7 bases from J, with 18 bases in between. Germline assignment: CDR1 MNHNS and CDR2 SASEGT. The CDR3 consists of 14 residues. The CDR3 DNA reads TGTGCCAGCGGGAAGGGGACGGGTCGGAATGAGCAGTTCTTC. Its translation is CASGKGTGRNEQFF.

The chain has TRBV25-1 and TRBJ2-2; D assignment may be TRBD1 or TRBD2 (7 bases each). The germline V gene has CDR1 MGHDK and CDR2 SYGVNS. Trimming removed 7 bases from V and 3 bases from J, with 15 bases in between. This CDR3 is built from 15 residues. The CDR3 coding sequence is TGTGCCAGCACTCAGGGGGGGGCCGACACCGGGGAGCTGTTTTTT. Translated, it gives CASTQGGADTGELFF.